This T cell receptor beta chain was sequenced for a study of T-cell memory formation after mild COVID-19 (dated by TCRdb to the early 2020s). For the wider study: TCR sequence clusters from the two donors were found to be largely donor specific. In a couple of donors, T-cell clones that expanded and contracted after mild COVID-19 were followed by sequencing TCRalpha and TCRbeta repertoires longitudinally. Two young, previously healthy adult volunteers made up the cohort, one male and one female. Results the study describes overall, beyond this receptor: SARS-CoV-2 specificity of the second-wave clones peaking on day 37 was not confirmed. Some responding clones were detected in pre-infection memory, suggesting pre-existing cross-reactive memory T cells joined the SARS-CoV-2 response. The study covered only a couple of mild cases, and larger cohorts including severe cases with pre-infection samples were considered necessary. Contracting CD4+ clones appeared mostly in the CM and EM memory subsets, whereas CD8+ clones were enriched in EMRA. From day 15 to 85, contracting clones showed balanced CD4/CD8 phenotypes, whereas a second wave of clones that expanded from day 15 to 37 leaned towards CD4+.

The CDR3, from cysteine to phenylalanine, totals 15 residues. Just CDR3 DNA is preserved here, 45 bases in frame from base 1. CDR1 and CDR2 were assigned from the germline V gene as SGHTA and FQGTGA. Relative to germline, V is 5 bases shorter and J is 0 bases shorter, with 8 bases between their ends. About this clonotype: Its binding antigen is unknown. One base away there is no much larger clone; base qualities are not given.

PBMCs were isolated by Ficoll-Paque density gradient centrifugation. The sequencer listed for this sample is Illumina NovaSeq 6000. Using 5'RACE with constant-segment primers, TCRalpha and TCRbeta cDNA libraries were constructed, with sample barcodes and unique molecular identifiers added in the process. Trizol reagent was used to extract RNA from every sample. The libraries were amplified in two PCR steps, and the second step added a second sample barcode and Illumina TruSeq adapters. Sequencing of the libraries was done on an Illumina NovaSeq, producing 2 x 150 bp paired-end reads. Concerning the study's data processing: Demultiplexing of reads and collapsing into UMI-guided consensus sequences were performed with migec v1.2.7. Using mixcr v2.1.11, UMI consensuses were aligned to TRA and TRB V and J templates and then assembled into clonotypes. Expanded or contracted clonotypes were those called significant by both edgeR and NoisET, with noise models trained on biological replicates. For edgeR calls, the cutoffs were a false discovery rate-adjusted p below 0.01 and a log2 fold-change threshold of 1. As an exploratory analysis of dynamics, PCA with hierarchical clustering was applied to max-normalized trajectories of the 1000 most abundant clonotypes. Each responding clone was given a CD4 or CD8 phenotype based on the CD4+ and CD8+ repertoires, which had been sequenced separately. The public sequencing data were trimmed at Q25 with fastp and processed into clonotypes with MiXCR by TCRdb, which kept only in-frame beta chains. CDR3 protein duplicates are merged, each entry listing the most common genes and DNA. TCRdb assigned the V and J calls; the authors' analysis was not used. The sample yields some 200,000 distinct CDR3 sequences; roughly 23% were counted once. The ten most abundant clones make up roughly 24% of the sample.

The clonotype was recovered from an adult woman who had mild COVID-19 (a few samples of this study predate the infection). The sample titles of this study are shuffled in the database, so cell type and time point are left out; the donor was told from shared clones. The material sequenced was PBMCs or a T cell subset sorted from them (not recorded which). The chain uses TRBV7-3 and TRBJ2-6, with no confident D gene call. CDR3 reads: CASSPPGSGANVLTF. The nucleotide sequence is TGTGCCAGCAGCCCTCCGGGCTCTGGGGCCAACGTCCTGACTTTC.